This T cell receptor (beta chain) was retrieved from a study of control samples from healthy donors and cancer patients (dated by TCRdb to 2019 to 2021). This clone has more than one count but fewer than ten. Its recognized antigen is unknown. Nothing much larger sits one base from this clone, and base qualities are not available. The library was prepared using the immunoSEQ multiplex PCR assay. The clones in this table, taken by TCRdb from immuneACCESS, are in-frame only. Not every clone is retained; where verified, under half of the shortfall comes from an unresolved V gene, and the cause of the rest is unknown. For this sample there are roughly 98,000 clones; roughly 86% appear just once. The ten largest make up around a tenth of the sample. This clonotype originated in a woman aged 55-69 years in good health. Sequenced: blood.

The CDR3 region reads CASSEVPEGSYEQYF. The bases are TGTGCCAGCAGTGAAGTCCCAGAGGGTTCCTACGAGCAGTACTTC. The rearrangement joined TRBV6-1 to TRBJ2-7; TRBD2 is perhaps the D gene, given 5 matching bases. Measured from the cysteine to the phenylalanine, the CDR3 is 15 residues long. The retained sequence is limited to the CDR3, 45 bases, with the frame set at the first base. Reading the germline V gene gives CDR1 MNHNS and CDR2 SASEGT. At the junction V is shortened by 1 base and J by 1 base, with 11 bases in between.